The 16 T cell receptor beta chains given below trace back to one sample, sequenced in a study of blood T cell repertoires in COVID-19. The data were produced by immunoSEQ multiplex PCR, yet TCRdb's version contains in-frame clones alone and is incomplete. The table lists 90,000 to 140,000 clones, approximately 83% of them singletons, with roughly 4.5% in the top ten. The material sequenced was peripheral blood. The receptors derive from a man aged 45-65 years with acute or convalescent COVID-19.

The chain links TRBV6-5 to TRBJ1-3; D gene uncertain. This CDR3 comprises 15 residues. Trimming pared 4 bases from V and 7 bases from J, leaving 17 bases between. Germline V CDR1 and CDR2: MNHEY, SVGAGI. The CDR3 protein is CASSSAAPRRNTIYF. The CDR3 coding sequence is TGTGCCAGCAGTTCCGCGGCCCCACGGAGGAACACCATATATTTT.

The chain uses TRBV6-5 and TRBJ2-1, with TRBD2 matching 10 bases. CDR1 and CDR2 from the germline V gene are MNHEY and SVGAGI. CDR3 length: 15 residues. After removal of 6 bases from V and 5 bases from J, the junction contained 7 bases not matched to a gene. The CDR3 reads CASRFASGSHNEQFF. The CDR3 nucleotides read TGTGCCAGCAGGTTCGCTAGCGGGAGCCACAATGAGCAGTTCTTC.

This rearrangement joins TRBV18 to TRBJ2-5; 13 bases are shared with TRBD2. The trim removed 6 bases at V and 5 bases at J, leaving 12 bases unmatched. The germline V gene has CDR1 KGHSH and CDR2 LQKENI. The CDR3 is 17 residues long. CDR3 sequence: CASSLRTSGGPRETQYF. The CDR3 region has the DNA TGTGCCAGCTCCCTACGGACTAGCGGGGGTCCTAGGGAGACCCAGTACTTC.

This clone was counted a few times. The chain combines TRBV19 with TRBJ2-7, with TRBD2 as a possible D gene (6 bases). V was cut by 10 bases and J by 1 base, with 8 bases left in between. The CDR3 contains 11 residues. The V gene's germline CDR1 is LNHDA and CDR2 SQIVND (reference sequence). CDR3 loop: CATGTSYEQYF. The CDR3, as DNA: TGTGCCACAGGGACTTCCTACGAGCAGTACTTC.

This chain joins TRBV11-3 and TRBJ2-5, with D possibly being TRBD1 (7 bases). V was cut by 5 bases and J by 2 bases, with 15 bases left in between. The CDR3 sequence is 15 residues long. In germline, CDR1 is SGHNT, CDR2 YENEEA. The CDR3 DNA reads TGTGCCAGCAGCGCGGGGACAGAGTTTCAAGAGACCCAGTACTTC. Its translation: CASSAGTEFQETQYF.

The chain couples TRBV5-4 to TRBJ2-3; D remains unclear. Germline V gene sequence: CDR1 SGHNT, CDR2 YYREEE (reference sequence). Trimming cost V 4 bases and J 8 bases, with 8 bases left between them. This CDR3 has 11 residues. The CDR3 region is CASSQAFTQYF. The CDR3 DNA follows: TGTGCCAGCAGCCAAGCGTTTACGCAGTATTTT.

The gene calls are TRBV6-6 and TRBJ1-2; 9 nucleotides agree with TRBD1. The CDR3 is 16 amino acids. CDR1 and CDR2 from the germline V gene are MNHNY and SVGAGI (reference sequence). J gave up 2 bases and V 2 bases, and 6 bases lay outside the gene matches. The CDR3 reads CASSYLGTGSNYGYTF. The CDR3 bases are TGTGCCAGCAGTTACCTAGGGACAGGGTCCAACTATGGCTACACCTTC.

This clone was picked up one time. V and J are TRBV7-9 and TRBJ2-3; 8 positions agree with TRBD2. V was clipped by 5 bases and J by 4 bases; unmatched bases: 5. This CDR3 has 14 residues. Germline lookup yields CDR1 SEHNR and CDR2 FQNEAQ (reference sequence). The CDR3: CASSHSGTADTQYF. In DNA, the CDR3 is TGTGCCAGCAGCCATAGCGGGACGGCAGATACGCAGTATTTT.

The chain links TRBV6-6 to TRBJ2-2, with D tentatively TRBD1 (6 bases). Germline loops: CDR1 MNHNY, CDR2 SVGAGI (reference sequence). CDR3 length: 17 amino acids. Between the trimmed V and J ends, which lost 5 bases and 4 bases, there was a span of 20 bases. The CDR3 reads CASSLQPGASSTGELFF. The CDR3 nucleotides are TGTGCCAGCAGTCTCCAGCCAGGGGCGTCGAGCACCGGGGAGCTGTTTTTT.

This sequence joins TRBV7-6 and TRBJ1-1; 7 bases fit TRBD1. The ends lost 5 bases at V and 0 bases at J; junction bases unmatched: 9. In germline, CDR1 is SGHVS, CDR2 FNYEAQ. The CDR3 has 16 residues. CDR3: CASSPPGQVMNTEAFF. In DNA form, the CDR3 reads TGTGCCAGCAGCCCTCCCGGACAGGTCATGAACACTGAAGCTTTCTTT.

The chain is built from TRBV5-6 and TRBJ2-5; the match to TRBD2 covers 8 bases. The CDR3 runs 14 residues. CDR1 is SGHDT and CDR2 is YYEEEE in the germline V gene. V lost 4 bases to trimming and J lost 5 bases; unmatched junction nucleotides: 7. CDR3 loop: CASSTSGGGETQYF. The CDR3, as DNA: TGTGCCAGCAGCACCAGCGGGGGTGGGGAGACCCAGTACTTC.

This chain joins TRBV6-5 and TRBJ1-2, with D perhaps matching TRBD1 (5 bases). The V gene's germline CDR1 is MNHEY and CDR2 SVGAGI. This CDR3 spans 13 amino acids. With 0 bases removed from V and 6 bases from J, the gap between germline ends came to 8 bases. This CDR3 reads CASSYSPGDGYTF. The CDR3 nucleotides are TGTGCCAGCAGTTACTCGCCGGGGGATGGCTACACCTTC.

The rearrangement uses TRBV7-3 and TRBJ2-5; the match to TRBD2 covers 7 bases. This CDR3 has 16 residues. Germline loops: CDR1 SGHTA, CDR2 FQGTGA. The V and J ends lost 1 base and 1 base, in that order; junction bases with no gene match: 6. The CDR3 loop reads CASSLMGGTTQETQYF. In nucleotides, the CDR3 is TGTGCCAGCAGCTTAATGGGAGGGACTACCCAAGAGACCCAGTACTTC.

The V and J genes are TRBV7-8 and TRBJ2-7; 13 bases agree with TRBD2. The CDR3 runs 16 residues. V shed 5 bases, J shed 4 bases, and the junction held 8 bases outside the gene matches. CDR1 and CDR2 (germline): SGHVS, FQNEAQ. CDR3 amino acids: CASSRTSGSIVYEQYF. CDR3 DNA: TGTGCCAGCAGCCGGACTAGCGGGAGTATCGTGTACGAGCAGTACTTC.

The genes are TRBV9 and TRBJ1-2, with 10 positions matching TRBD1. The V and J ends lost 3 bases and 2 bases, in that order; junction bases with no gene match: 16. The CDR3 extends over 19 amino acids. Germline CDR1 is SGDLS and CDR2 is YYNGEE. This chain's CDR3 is CASSATGTGDWESNYGYTF. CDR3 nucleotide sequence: TGTGCCAGCAGCGCGACCGGGACAGGGGATTGGGAGTCAAACTATGGCTACACCTTC.

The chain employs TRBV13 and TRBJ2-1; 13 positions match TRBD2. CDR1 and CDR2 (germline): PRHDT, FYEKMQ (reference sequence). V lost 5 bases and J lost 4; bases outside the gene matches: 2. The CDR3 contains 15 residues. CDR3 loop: CASSRTSGGYNEQFF. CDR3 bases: TGTGCCAGCAGCAGGACTAGCGGGGGATACAATGAGCAGTTCTTC.